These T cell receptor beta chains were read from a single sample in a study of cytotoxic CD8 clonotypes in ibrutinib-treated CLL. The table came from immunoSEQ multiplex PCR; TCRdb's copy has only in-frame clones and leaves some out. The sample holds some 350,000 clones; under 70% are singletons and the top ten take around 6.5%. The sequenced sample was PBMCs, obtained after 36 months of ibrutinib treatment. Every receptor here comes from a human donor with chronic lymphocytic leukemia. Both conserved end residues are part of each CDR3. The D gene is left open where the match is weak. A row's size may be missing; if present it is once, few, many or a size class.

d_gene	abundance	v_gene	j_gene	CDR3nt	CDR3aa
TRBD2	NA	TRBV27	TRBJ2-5	TGTGCCAGCAGTCCCCGGTACGGGGGGGGGACCCAGTACTTC	CASSPRYGGGTQYF
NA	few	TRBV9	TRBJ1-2	TGTGCCAGCAGCGTAGGGGAGGGTTTCTATGGCTACACCTTC	CASSVGEGFYGYTF
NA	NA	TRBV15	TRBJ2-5	TGTGCCACCAGCCAAGTAGGGGGGGGCCATATGACCCAGTACTTC	CATSQVGGGHMTQYF
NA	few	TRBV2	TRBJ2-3	TGTGCCAGCATTCCCCGGGACACAGATACGCAGTATTTT	CASIPRDTDTQYF
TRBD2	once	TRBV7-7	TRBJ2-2	TGTGCCAGCAGCCCCACTAGCGCGACCACCGGGGAGCTGTTTTTT	CASSPTSATTGELFF
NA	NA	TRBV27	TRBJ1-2	TGTGCCAGCAGTTTTTTTGAGGGGTCCATGAATGGCTACACCTTC	CASSFFEGSMNGYTF
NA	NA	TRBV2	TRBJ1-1	TGTGCAGGGGGTTATAATCTTATCACTGAAGCTTTCTTT	CAGGYNLITEAFF
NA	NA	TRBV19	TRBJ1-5	TGTGCCAGTGGGGTCGGAAATCAGCCCCAGCATTTT	CASGVGNQPQHF
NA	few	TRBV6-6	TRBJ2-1	TGTGCCAGCAGTTACTCCGCAAGGAATTTGGGCAATGAGCAGTTCTTC	CASSYSARNLGNEQFF
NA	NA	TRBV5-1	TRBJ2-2	TGCGCCAGCAGCTTGAGCCCACAGGCTCCGATTCTGTTTTTT	CASSLSPQAPILFF
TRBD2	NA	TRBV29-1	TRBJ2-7	TGCAGCGTGGAGACCGGGACTAGCGGGAGAGGAGAGCAGTACTTC	CSVETGTSGRGEQYF
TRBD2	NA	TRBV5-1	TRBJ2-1	TGCGCCAGCAGACCGCTTCGGACTAGCGGTAACGGGGATGAGCAGTTCTTC	CASRPLRTSGNGDEQFF
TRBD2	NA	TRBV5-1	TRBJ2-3	TGCGCCAGCAGCTATGAGACTAGCGGGTTTCGAGATACGCAGTATTTT	CASSYETSGFRDTQYF
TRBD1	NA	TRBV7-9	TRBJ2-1	TGTGCCAGCAGCCTCCCGGACAGGGGGCGCAGAAGGGGCAATGAGCAGTTCTTC	CASSLPDRGRRRGNEQFF
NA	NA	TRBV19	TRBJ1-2	TGTGCCAGTAGTATGATGGCGGACGCTAACTATGGCTACACCTTC	CASSMMADANYGYTF
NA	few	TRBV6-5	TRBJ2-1	TGTGCCAGCAGTGCCCGGGACCACCTGTACAATGAGCAGTTCTTC	CASSARDHLYNEQFF
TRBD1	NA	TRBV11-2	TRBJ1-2	TGTGCCAGCAGCAATGTCCGGGACAGGGCAAACTATGGCTACACCTTC	CASSNVRDRANYGYTF
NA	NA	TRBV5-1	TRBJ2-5	TGCGCCAGCAGCTTCCAAGTGGGATCGGGAATCGGGGAGACCCAGTACTTC	CASSFQVGSGIGETQYF
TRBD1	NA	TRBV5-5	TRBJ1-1	TGTGCCAGCAGCCCAGGACAGGGAGGTACTGAAGCTTTCTTT	CASSPGQGGTEAFF
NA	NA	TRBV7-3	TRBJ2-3	TGTGCCAGCAGCTTAGGTCCAGATACGCAGTATTTT	CASSLGPDTQYF
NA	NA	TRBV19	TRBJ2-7	TGTGCCAGTAGTTTGTCCGGGAACGTAAACGAGCAGTACTTC	CASSLSGNVNEQYF
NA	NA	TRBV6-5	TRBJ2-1	TGTGCCAGCACCCTAACGGGCGGGGTTGAGCAGTTCTTC	CASTLTGGVEQFF
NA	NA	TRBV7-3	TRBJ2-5	TGTGCCAGCAGCTTAACAGGACACAACCAAGAGACCCAGTACTTC	CASSLTGHNQETQYF
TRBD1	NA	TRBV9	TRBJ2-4	TGTGCCAGCAGCCTTGGGGACAGGGACAGAGGCATTCAGTACTTC	CASSLGDRDRGIQYF
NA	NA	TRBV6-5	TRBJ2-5	TGTGCCAGCAATAAAGGGGGATTTAACCAAGAGACCCAGTACTTC	CASNKGGFNQETQYF
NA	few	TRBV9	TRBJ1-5	TGTGCCAGCGGGCTCCCGGCTCAGCCCCAGCATTTT	CASGLPAQPQHF
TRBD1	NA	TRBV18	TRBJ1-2	TGTGCCAGCTCACCATTGCAGGGGGCCCCTTTTTACGGCTACACCTTC	CASSPLQGAPFYGYTF
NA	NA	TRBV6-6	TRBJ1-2	TGTGCCAGCAGACGCGAGAACAGTGTGGGCGGCTACACCTTC	CASRRENSVGGYTF
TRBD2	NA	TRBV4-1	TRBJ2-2	TGCGCCAGCAGCCAAACCGGGACTAGCCCCACCGGGGAGCTGTTTTTT	CASSQTGTSPTGELFF
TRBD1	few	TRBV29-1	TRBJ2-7	TGCAGCGTTGAATTGACAGGGGGTTACGAGCAGTACTTC	CSVELTGGYEQYF
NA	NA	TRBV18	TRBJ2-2	TGTGCCAGCTCACCGGGACGGAGGAACACCGGGGAGCTGTTTTTT	CASSPGRRNTGELFF
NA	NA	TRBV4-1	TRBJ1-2	TGCGCCAGCAGCCGTATCGGGACGAACTATGGCTACACCTTC	CASSRIGTNYGYTF
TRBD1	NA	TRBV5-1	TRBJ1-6	TGCGCCAGCAGCTTGGGGGACAGCGGATATAATTCACCCCTCCACTTT	CASSLGDSGYNSPLHF
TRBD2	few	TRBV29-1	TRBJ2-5	TGCAGCGTAGGCCCGGGAGGGACCCAGTACTTC	CSVGPGGTQYF
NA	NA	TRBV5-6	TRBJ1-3	TGTGCCAGCAGCTTGATAGGAGGAAACACCATATATTTT	CASSLIGGNTIYF
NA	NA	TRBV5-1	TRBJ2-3	TGCGCCAGCAGCTTGGTTCCCCTAGCAACAGATACGCAGTATTTT	CASSLVPLATDTQYF
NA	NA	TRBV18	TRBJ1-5	TGTGCCAGCTCACCGGACGGGAATAGCAATCAGCCCCAGCATTTT	CASSPDGNSNQPQHF